This TCR beta chain was recovered during a study of spatial heterogeneity in lung cancer. Every molecule of TCR cDNA had its own unique molecular identifier. TCRdb re-called the 5' RACE reads with MiXCR, one entry per CDR3 protein. The sample shows around 2,200 distinct CDR3 sequences, over 9.5% of them seen only once. Indicated time point: sample taken at primary tumor resection. TCRs were sequenced from unsorted whole RNA of tumor, nontumor lung or PBMC. Patients with untreated early-stage non-small cell lung cancer, numbering around 72, were the donors. The V and J ends lost 1 base and 5 bases respectively, with 11 bases between them. Looked up from germline, CDR1 is SEHNR and CDR2 is FQNEAQ (reference sequence). This CDR3 is 14 amino acids long. This clonotype was seen ten or more times.

The rearrangement links TRBV7-9 to TRBJ2-5; D perhaps matches TRBD1 (6 bases). The sample in question was normal lung tissue next to the tumor, obtained at surgery. This TCR was recovered from a male donor with early-stage non-small cell lung cancer. This CDR3 reads CASSLGSGVETQYF. CDR3 coding DNA: TGTGCCAGCAGCTTAGGATCAGGGGTGGAGACCCAGTACTTC.